This T cell receptor beta chain was found in a study of shared clonotypes between healthy human individuals. TCRdb keeps only in-frame clones here, not all; method: immunoSEQ multiplex PCR. The data contain roughly 2.5 million clones, around 90% of them singletons. Points on this clone: Other nucleotide sequences from this sample produce the same CDR3.

The junction had 3 bases not matched to a gene; V was cut back by 3 bases and J by 0 bases. This CDR3 is 15 amino acids long. Looked up from germline, CDR1 is SGHNT and CDR2 is YYREEE (reference sequence). This rearrangement joins TRBV5-4 to TRBJ2-3, with 8 nucleotides matching TRBD2. Sample: naive CD4+ T cells sorted from blood. Noted subset: CD45RA+ positively selected. The clonotype originates from a young man in good health. The CDR3 spells CASSSSSGSTDTQYF. CDR3 in DNA: TGTGCCAGCAGCTCCTCTAGCGGGAGCACAGATACGCAGTATTTT.